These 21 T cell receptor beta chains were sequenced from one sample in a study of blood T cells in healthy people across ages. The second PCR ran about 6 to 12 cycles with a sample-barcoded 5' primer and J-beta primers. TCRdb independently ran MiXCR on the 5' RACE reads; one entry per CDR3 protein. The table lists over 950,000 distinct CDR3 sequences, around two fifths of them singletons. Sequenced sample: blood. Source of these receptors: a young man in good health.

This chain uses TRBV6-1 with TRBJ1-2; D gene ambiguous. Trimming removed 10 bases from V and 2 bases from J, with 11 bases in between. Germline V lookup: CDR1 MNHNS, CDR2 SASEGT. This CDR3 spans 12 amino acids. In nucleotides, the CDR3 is TGTGCCATCGCATGGGCGAACTATGGCTACACCTTC. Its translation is CAIAWANYGYTF.

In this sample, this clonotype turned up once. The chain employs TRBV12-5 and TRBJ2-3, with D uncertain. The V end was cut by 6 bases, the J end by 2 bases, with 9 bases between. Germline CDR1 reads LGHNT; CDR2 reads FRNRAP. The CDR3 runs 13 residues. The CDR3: CASGPSFTDTQYF. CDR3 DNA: TGTGCTAGTGGCCCCTCCTTCACAGATACGCAGTATTTT.

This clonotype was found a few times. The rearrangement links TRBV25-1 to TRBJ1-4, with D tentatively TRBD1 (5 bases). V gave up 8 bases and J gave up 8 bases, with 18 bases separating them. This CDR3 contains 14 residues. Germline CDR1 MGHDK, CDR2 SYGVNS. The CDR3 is CASSLPGRTEKLFF. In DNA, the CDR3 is TGTGCCAGCTCCCTCCCGGGACGTACCGAAAAACTGTTTTTT.

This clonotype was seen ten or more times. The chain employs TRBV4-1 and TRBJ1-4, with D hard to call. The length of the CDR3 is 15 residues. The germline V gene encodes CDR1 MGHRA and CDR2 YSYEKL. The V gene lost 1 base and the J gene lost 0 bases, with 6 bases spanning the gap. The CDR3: CASSQGPSTNEKLFF. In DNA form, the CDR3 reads TGCGCCAGCAGCCAAGGTCCGTCAACTAATGAAAAACTGTTTTTT.

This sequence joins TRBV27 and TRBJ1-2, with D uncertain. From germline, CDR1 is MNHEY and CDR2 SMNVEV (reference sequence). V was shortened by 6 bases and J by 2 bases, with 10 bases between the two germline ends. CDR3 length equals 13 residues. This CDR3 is CASRFTENYGYTF. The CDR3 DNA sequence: TGTGCCAGCAGATTCACTGAGAACTATGGCTACACCTTC.

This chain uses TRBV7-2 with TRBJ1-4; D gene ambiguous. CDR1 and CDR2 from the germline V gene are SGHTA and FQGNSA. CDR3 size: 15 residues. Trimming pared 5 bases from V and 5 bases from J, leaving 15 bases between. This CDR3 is CASSATSTLNEKLFF. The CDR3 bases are TGTGCCAGCAGCGCAACCTCGACCCTGAATGAAAAACTGTTTTTT.

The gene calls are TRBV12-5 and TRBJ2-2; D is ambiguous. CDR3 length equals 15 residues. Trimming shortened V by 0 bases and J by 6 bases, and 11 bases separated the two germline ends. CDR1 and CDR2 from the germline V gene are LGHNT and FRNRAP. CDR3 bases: TGTGCTAGTGGTTTGGTAGAATCTCGGTCCGGGGAGCTGTTTTTT. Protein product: CASGLVESRSGELFF.

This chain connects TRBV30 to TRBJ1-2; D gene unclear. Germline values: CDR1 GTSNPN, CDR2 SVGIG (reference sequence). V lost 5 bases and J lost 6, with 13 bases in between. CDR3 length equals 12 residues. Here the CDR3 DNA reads TGTGCCTGGGCCTGGGCGTTCAATGGCTACACCTTC. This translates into CAWAWAFNGYTF.

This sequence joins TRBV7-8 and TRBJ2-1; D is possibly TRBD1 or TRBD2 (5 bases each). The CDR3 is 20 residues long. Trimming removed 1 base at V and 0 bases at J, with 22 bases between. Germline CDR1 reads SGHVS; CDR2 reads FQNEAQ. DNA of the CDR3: TGTGCCAGCAGCTTAGTCGGCGGGCCAGGGCGACAGAGCTCCTACAATGAGCAGTTCTTC. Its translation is CASSLVGGPGRQSSYNEQFF.

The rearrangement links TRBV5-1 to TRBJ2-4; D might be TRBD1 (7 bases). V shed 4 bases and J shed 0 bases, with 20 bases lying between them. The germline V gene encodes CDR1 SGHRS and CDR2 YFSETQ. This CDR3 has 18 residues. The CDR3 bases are TGCGCCAGCAGCCCCGCGGGGACAGCGAGATTAGCCAAAAACATTCAGTACTTC. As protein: CASSPAGTARLAKNIQYF.

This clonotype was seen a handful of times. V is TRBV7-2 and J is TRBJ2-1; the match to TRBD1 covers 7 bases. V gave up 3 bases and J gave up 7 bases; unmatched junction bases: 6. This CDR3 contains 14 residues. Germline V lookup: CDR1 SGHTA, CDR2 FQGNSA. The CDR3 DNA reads TGTGCCAGCAGCTTTGAGAGCAGGGGGAATGAGCAGTTCTTC. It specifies CASSFESRGNEQFF.

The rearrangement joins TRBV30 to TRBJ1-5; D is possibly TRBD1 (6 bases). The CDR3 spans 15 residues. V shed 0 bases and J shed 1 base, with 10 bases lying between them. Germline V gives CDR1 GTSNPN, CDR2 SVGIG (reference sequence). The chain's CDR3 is CAWSVAGASNQPQHF. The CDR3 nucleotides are TGTGCCTGGAGTGTAGCGGGGGCCAGCAATCAGCCCCAGCATTTT. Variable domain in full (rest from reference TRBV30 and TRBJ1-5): SQTIHQWPATLVQPVGSPLSLECTVEGTSNPNLYWYRQAAGRGLQLLFYSVGIGQISSEVPQNLSASRPQDRQFILSSKKLLLSDSGFYLCAWSVAGASNQPQHFGDGTRLSIL.

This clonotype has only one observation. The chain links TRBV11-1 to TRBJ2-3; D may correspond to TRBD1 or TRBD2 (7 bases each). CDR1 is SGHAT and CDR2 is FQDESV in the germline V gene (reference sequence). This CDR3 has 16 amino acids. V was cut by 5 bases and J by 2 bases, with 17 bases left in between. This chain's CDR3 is CASSPRAGQNTDTQYF. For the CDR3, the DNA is TGTGCCAGCAGCCCCAGAGCGGGACAGAACACAGATACGCAGTATTTT.

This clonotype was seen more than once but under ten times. CDR3 region: CASSLEQTYGYTF. The CDR3 nucleotides are TGTGCCAGCAGCTTAGAGCAGACCTATGGCTACACCTTC. V and J are TRBV7-9 and TRBJ1-2; D call uncertain. This CDR3 has 13 amino acids. CDR1 and CDR2 (germline): SEHNR, FQNEAQ (reference sequence). V dropped 1 base and J dropped 4 bases, with 7 bases sitting between them.

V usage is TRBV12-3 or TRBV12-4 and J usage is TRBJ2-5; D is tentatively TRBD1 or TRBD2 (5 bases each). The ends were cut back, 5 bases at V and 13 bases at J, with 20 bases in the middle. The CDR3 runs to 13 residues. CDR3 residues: CASSPQGRPLTYF. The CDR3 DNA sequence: TGTGCCAGCAGTCCGCAGGGACGGCCCTTGACGTACTTC.

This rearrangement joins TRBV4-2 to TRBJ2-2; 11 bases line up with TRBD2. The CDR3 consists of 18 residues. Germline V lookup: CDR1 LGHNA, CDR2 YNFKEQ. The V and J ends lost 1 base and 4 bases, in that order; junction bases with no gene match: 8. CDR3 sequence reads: CASSQVASGGPSTGELFF. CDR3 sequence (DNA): TGTGCCAGCAGCCAAGTAGCTAGCGGGGGGCCGAGCACCGGGGAGCTGTTTTTT.

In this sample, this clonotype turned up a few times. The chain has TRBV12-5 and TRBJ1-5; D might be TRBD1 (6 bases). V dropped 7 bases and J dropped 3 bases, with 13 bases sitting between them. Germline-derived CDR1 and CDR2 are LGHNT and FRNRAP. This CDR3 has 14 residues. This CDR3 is CASALGGANQPQHF. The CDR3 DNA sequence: TGTGCTAGTGCCCTTGGGGGGGCCAATCAGCCCCAGCATTTT.

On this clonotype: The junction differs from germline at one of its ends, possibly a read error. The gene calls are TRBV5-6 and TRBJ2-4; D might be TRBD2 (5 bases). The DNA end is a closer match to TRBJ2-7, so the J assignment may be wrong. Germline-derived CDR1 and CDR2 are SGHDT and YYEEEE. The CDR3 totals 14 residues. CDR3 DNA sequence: TGTGCCAGCAACTTGGGAGTTGGGTCCTACGAGCAGTACTTC. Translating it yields CASNLGVGSYEQYF.

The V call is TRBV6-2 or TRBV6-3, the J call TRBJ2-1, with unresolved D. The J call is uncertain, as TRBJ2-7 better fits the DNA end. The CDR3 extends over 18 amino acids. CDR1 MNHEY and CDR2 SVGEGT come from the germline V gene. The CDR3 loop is CASSYSYTGRPNTYEQYF. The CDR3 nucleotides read TGTGCCAGCAGTTACTCCTACACCGGACGGCCGAACACCTACGAGCAGTACTTC.

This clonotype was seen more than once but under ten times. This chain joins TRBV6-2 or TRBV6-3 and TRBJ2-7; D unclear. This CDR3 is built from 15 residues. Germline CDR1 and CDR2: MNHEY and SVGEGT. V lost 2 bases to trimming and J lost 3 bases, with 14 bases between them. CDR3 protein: CASSYLRRGRYEQYF. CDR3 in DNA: TGTGCCAGCAGTTACCTCAGAAGAGGACGCTACGAGCAGTACTTC.

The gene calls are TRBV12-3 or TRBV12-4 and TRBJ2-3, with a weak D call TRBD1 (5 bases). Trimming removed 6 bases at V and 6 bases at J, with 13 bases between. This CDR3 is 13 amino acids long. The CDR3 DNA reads TGTGCCAGCAGGCGACAGCCGTCGGATACGCAGTATTTT. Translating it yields CASRRQPSDTQYF.